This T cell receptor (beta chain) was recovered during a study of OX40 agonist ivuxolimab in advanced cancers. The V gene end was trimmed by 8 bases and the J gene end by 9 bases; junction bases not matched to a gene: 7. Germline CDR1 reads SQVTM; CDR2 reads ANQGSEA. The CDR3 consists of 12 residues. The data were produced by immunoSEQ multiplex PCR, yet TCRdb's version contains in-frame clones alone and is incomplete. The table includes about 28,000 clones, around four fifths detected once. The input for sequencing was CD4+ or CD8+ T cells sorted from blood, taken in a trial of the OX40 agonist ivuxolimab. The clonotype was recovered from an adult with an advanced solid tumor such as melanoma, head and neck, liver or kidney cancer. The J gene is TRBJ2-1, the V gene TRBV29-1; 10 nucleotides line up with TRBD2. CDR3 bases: TGCAGCTTTACCGGGACTAGCGCTGAGCAGTTCTTC. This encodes CSFTGTSAEQFF.